Shown below are 16 T cell receptor beta chains from a single sample sequenced in a study of regulatory T cells in long-lasting Graves disease. Time point denoted: persistent/refractory GD, antithyroid drugs over 5 years with positive TRAb. Construction of the TCR library relied on RNA isolated from PBMCs. Arm-PCR of CDR3 regions with iRepertoire HTBI primers generated TCR beta libraries. TCRdb re-derived calls from the multiplex PCR reads in MiXCR, one entry per CDR3 protein. Among around 460,000 distinct CDR3 sequences, approximately 23% were seen once, and the ten largest hold around 13%. The sample here was peripheral blood mononuclear cells (PBMCs), taken when the disease was refractory, from a patient treated with antithyroid drugs. Receptors were obtained from a female donor with Graves disease.

This clonotype was picked up many times. V usage is TRBV24-1 and J usage is TRBJ2-7; 7 positions match TRBD1. Looked up from germline, CDR1 is KGHDR and CDR2 is SFDVKD. The length of the CDR3 is 13 residues. V was pared by 3 bases and J by 7 bases, with 5 bases of the junction left unmatched. CDR3 DNA sequence: TGTGCCACCAGTGATCGACAGGGCTGGGAGCAGTACTTC. Protein product: CATSDRQGWEQYF.

The chain combines TRBV5-1 with TRBJ1-3; D possibly corresponds to TRBD1 (5 bases). The germline V and J ends were trimmed by 5 bases and 2 bases, with 11 bases remaining between them. The CDR3 extends over 14 amino acids. Germline V gives CDR1 SGHRS, CDR2 YFSETQ. CDR3 DNA sequence: TGCGCCAGCAGTTACGGGACCGCTGGAAACACCATATATTTT. Translation gives CASSYGTAGNTIYF. Looking up the rest from reference TRBV5-1 and TRBJ1-3 gives the full variable domain: KAGVTQTPRYLIKTRGQQVTLSCSPISGHRSVSWYQQTPGQGLQFLFEYFSETQRNKGNFPGRFSGRQFSNSRSEMNVSTLELGDSALYLCASSYGTAGNTIYFGEGSWLTVV.

This clonotype showed up just a few times. The genes are TRBV6-7 and TRBJ1-5; 7 bases are a match to TRBD1. TRBV6-7 is marked as an open reading frame, function uncertain. This CDR3 has 19 amino acids. The trim removed 2 bases at V and 2 bases at J, leaving 15 bases unmatched. For the CDR3, the DNA is TGTGCCAGCAGTTACCAATCCCAGGGGGAGACCGTTGGCAATCAGCCCCAGCATTTT. It is translated as CASSYQSQGETVGNQPQHF.

This clonotype was seen at least ten times. This rearrangement joins TRBV27 to TRBJ2-7, with D unresolved. The CDR3 is 18 amino acids. The germline gives CDR1 MNHEY, CDR2 SMNVEV (reference sequence). V lost 5 bases, J lost 5 bases, and 28 bases lay in between. CDR3 coding DNA: TGTGCCAGCAGTCTGAGTAGGGATGCAGGCTTCTTGGCCCACGAGCAGTACTTC. This gives the protein CASSLSRDAGFLAHEQYF.

The chain has TRBV6-2 or TRBV6-3 and TRBJ2-1, with D perhaps matching TRBD2 (6 bases). CDR1 and CDR2 (germline): MNHEY, SVGEGT. V lost 5 bases and J 8 bases, leaving 16 bases between the germline ends. The CDR3 runs to 14 residues. The CDR3 loop is CASSHPKIADEQFF. The CDR3 DNA is TGTGCCAGCAGTCACCCCAAGATAGCGGATGAGCAGTTCTTC.

This clonotype was counted ten times or more. The chain has TRBV7-3 and TRBJ2-7, with D maybe TRBD1 (6 bases). The germline V gene has CDR1 SGHTA and CDR2 FQGTGA. V was shortened by 4 bases and J by 3 bases, with 13 bases between the two germline ends. The CDR3 has 14 amino acids. The CDR3 coding sequence is TGTGCCAGCAGCTCCGCAGCAGGGGACTACGAGCAGTACTTC. Amino acids: CASSSAAGDYEQYF. Full variable domain (missing parts from reference TRBV7-3 and TRBJ2-7): GAGVSQTPSNKVTEKGKYVELRCDPISGHTALYWYRQSLGQGPEFLIYFQGTGAADDSGLPNDRFFAVRPEGSVSTLKIQRTERGDSAVYLCASSSAAGDYEQYFGPGTRLTVT.

V is TRBV20-1 and J is TRBJ1-1; D unresolved. Germline-derived CDR1 and CDR2 are DFQATT and SNEGSKA (reference sequence). The CDR3 is 14 residues long. V was shortened by 8 bases and J by 0 bases, with 16 bases between the two germline ends. This CDR3 is CSTTPGQMNTEAFF. The DNA of the CDR3 is TGCAGTACCACGCCCGGGCAGATGAACACTGAAGCTTTCTTT.

This clonotype was counted ten times or more. The chain is built from TRBV10-3 and TRBJ1-1; D not resolved. The CDR3 totals 14 residues. V dropped 10 bases and J dropped 1 base, with 16 bases sitting between them. The germline V gene has CDR1 ENHRY and CDR2 SYGVKD. Here the CDR3 DNA reads TGTGCCACTCCCAAGGGCGGCTCGAACACTGAAGCTTTCTTT. The encoded protein is CATPKGGSNTEAFF.

The chain carries TRBV18 and TRBJ2-5; 7 nucleotides match TRBD2. The CDR3 has 16 residues. Losses at the gene ends were 3 bases for V and 2 bases for J; bases not matched to a gene: 9. Germline CDR1 KGHSH, CDR2 LQKENI. Here the CDR3 reads CASSPSAGAEQETQYF. The CDR3, as DNA: TGTGCCAGCTCACCGTCTGCGGGAGCCGAGCAAGAGACCCAGTACTTC.

This clonotype was found many times. The rearrangement joins TRBV11-3 to TRBJ2-7, with TRBD1 matching 9 bases. V shed 5 bases, J shed 0 bases, and the junction held 5 bases outside the gene matches. This CDR3 has 15 residues. Germline V gene lookup returns CDR1 SGHNT and CDR2 YENEEA. The CDR3 reads CASSAPGQGSYEQYF. CDR3 nucleotides: TGTGCCAGCAGCGCCCCGGGACAGGGCTCCTACGAGCAGTACTTC.

To note about this clonotype: It is likely a read error: a sequence one base away is far more abundant. V is TRBV6-1 and J is TRBJ2-2, with D maybe TRBD2 (6 bases). The germline V gene has CDR1 MNHNS and CDR2 SASEGT. This CDR3 spans 15 amino acids. The CDR3 DNA sequence: TGTGCCAGCAGTGAGTTCGGAGGGAACACCGGGGAGCTGTATTTT. Translating gives CASSEFGGNTGELYF.

Comment on this clonotype: At one boundary the junction diverges from the germline segment, which might be a read error. This chain links TRBV6-5 with TRBJ1-5; 7 nucleotides align to TRBD1. Germline V lookup: CDR1 MNHEY, CDR2 SVGAGI. The CDR3 has 13 amino acids. The CDR3 sequence: CTSSSTGSQPQHF. CDR3 sequence (DNA): TGTACCAGCAGTTCGACAGGGTCCCAGCCCCAGCATTTT.

This clonotype was observed at least ten times. The chain links TRBV20-1 to TRBJ2-1; maybe TRBD1 (6 bases). Germline loops: CDR1 DFQATT, CDR2 SNEGSKA (reference sequence). The CDR3 totals 13 residues. Trimming pared 5 bases from V and 6 bases from J, leaving 14 bases between. CDR3 amino acids: CSARKQGVNEQFF. CDR3 coding DNA: TGCAGTGCTCGCAAACAGGGAGTCAATGAGCAGTTCTTC.

This clonotype was seen repeatedly, ten times or more. The V gene is TRBV2, the J gene TRBJ1-2; D might be TRBD1 (5 bases). Germline V lookup: CDR1 SNHLY, CDR2 FYNNEI. The CDR3 loop spans 13 amino acids. Trimming cost V 4 bases and J 6 bases, with 12 bases left between them. Here the CDR3 DNA reads TGTGCCAGCAGTGTAGCAGGGATAGATGGCTACACCTTC. Its protein is CASSVAGIDGYTF.

There are many counts of this clonotype. The chain couples TRBV28 to TRBJ2-7; 13 nucleotides line up with TRBD2. The germline V gene encodes CDR1 MDHEN and CDR2 SYDVKM. The CDR3 spans 15 residues. V shed 5 bases, J shed 3 bases, and the junction held 4 bases outside the gene matches. The CDR3 nucleotides are TGTGCCAGCAGTCGACTAGCGGGGGGCCGCTACGAGCAGTACTTC. As protein: CASSRLAGGRYEQYF.

This clonotype was counted only a few times. This chain uses TRBV6-2 or TRBV6-3 with TRBJ2-3; D is possibly TRBD2 (6 bases). Germline V gene lookup returns CDR1 MNHEY and CDR2 SVGEGT. V shed 6 bases and J shed 0 bases, with 13 bases lying between them. The CDR3 totals 15 residues. The CDR3 sequence: CASSRGTLSTDTQYF. For the CDR3, the DNA is TGTGCCAGCAGCCGCGGGACTCTTAGCACAGATACGCAGTATTTT.